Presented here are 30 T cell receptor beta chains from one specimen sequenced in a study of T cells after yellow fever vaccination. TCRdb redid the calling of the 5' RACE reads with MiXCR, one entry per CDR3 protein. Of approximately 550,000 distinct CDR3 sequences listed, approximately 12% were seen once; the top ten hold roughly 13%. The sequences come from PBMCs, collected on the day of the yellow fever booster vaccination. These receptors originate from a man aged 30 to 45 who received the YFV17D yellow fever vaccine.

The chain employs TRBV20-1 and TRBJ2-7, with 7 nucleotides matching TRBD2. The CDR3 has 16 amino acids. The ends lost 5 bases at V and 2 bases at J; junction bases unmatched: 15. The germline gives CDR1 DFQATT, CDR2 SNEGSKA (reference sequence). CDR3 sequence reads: CSAALVGGSPPYEQYF. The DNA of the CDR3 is TGCAGTGCTGCCCTCGTGGGCGGGAGCCCTCCCTACGAGCAGTACTTC.

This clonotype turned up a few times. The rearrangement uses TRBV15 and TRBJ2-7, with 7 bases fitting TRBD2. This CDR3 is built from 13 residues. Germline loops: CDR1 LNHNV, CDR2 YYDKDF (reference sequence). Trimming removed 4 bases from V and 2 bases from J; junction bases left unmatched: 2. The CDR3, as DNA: TGTGCCACCAGCAAGGGACTACCCTACGAGCAGTACTTC. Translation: CATSKGLPYEQYF.

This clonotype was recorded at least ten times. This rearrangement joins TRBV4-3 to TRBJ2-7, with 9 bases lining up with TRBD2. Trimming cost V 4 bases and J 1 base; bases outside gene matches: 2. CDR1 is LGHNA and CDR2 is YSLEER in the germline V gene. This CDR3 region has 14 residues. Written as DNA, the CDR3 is TGCGCCAGCAGCCCCGCGGGGGGGTCCTACGAGCAGTACTTC. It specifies CASSPAGGSYEQYF.

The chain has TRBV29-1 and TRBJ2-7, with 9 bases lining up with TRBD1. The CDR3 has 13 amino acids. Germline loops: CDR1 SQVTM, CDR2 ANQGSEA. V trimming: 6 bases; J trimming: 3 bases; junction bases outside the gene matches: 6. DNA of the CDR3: TGCAGCGTCCGACAGGGGGGGGGCTACGAGCAGTACTTC. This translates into CSVRQGGGYEQYF.

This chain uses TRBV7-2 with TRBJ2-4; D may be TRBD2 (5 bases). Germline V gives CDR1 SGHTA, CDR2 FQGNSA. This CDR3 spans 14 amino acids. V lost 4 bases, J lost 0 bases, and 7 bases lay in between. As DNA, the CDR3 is TGTGCCAGCAGCTCCCGGGGAGCCAAAAACATTCAGTACTTC. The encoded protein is CASSSRGAKNIQYF.

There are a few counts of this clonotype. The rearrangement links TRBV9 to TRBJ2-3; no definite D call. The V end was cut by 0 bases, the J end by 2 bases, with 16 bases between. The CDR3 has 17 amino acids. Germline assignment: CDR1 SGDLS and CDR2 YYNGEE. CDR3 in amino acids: CASSVGTPLLYTDTQYF. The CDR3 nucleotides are TGTGCCAGCAGCGTAGGGACCCCCCTCCTCTACACAGATACGCAGTATTTT.

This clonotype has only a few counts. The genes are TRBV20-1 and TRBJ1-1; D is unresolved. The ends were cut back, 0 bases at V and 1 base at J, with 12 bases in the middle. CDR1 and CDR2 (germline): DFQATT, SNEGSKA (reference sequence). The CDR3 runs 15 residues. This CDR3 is CSARDGLGGNTEAFF. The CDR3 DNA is TGCAGTGCTAGAGATGGGCTGGGTGGGAACACTGAAGCTTTCTTT.

CDR3 DNA sequence: TGTGCCAGCTCACCCGGGACTAGAAAGTACAATGAGCAGTTCTTC. Protein sequence: CASSPGTRKYNEQFF. The V call is TRBV18, the J call TRBJ2-1; 8 nucleotides line up with TRBD2. The V and J ends lost 3 bases and 4 bases, in that order; junction bases with no gene match: 5. The length of the CDR3 is 15 residues. Germline values: CDR1 KGHSH, CDR2 LQKENI.

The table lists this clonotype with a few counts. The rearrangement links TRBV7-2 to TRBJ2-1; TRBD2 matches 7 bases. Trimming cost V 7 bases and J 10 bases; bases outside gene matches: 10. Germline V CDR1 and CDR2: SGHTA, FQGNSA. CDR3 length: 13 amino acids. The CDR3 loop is CASTLGREYEQFF. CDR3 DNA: TGTGCCAGCACCCTAGGGCGGGAGTACGAGCAGTTCTTC.

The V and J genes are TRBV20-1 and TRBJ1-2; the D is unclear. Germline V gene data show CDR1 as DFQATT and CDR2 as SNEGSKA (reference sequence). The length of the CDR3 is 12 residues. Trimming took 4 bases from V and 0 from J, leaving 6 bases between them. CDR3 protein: CSATQANYGYTF. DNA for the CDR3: TGCAGTGCTACCCAGGCTAACTATGGCTACACCTTC.

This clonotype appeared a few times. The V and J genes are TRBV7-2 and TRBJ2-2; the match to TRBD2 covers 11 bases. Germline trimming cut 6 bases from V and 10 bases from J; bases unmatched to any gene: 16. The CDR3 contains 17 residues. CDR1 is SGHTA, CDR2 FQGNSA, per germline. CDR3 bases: TGTGCCAGCAGGCGGGGGGGTACTAGCGGGAGACTTATGGAGCTGTTTTTT. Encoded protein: CASRRGGTSGRLMELFF.

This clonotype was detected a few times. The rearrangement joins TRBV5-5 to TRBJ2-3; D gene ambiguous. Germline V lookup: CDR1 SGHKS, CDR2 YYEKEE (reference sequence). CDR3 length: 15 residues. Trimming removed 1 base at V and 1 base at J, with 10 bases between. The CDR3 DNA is TGTGCCAGCAGCTTGCGCGAGCGTGGCACAGATACGCAGTATTTT. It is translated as CASSLRERGTDTQYF.

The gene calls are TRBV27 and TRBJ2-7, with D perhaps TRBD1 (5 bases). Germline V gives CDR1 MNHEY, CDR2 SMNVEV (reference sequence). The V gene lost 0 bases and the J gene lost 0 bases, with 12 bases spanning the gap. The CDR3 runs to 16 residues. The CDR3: CASSLSLRQSSYEQYF. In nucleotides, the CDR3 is TGTGCCAGCAGTTTATCCCTCAGACAGAGCTCCTACGAGCAGTACTTC.

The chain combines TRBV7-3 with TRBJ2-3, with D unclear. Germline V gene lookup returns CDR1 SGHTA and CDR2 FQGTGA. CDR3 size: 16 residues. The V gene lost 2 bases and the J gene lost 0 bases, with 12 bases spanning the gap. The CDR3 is CASSLFGGTSTDTQYF. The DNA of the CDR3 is TGTGCCAGCAGCTTATTCGGCGGAACTAGCACAGATACGCAGTATTTT.

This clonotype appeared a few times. CDR3 nucleotide sequence: TGTGCCACCAGCACCACAGGTATTGGGATGAACACTGAAGCTTTCTTT. This translates into CATSTTGIGMNTEAFF. This chain uses TRBV15 with TRBJ1-1; D perhaps matches TRBD1 (5 bases). Germline loops: CDR1 LNHNV, CDR2 YYDKDF (reference sequence). V was pared by 4 bases and J by 0 bases, with 15 bases between. CDR3 size: 16 residues. Combining the CDR3 with reference TRBV15 and TRBJ1-1 gives the whole variable domain DAMVIQNPRYQVTQFGKPVTLSCSQTLNHNVMYWYQQKSSQAPKLLFHYYDKDFNNEADTPDNFQSRRPNTSFCFLDIRSPGLGDTAMYLCATSTTGIGMNTEAFFGQGTRLTVV.

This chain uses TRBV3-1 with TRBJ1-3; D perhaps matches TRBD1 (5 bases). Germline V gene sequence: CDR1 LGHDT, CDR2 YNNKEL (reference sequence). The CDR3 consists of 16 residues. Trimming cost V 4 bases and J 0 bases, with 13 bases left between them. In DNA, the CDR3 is TGTGCCAGCAGCCTTCGACAGAGAAGCTCTGGAAACACCATATATTTT. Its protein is CASSLRQRSSGNTIYF.

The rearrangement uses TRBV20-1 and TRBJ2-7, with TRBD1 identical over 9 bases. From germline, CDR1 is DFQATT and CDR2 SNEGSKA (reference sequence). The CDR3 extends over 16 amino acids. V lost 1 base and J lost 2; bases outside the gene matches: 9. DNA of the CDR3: TGCAGTGCTAGAGCCCTCCACCGGGACAGGGCCTACGAGCAGTACTTC. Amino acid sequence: CSARALHRDRAYEQYF.

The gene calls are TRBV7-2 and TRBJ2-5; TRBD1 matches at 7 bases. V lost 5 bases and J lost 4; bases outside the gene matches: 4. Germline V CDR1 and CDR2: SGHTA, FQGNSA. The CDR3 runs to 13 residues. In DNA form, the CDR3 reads TGTGCCAGCAGCCCCGGGACAGCAGAGACCCAGTACTTC. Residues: CASSPGTAETQYF.

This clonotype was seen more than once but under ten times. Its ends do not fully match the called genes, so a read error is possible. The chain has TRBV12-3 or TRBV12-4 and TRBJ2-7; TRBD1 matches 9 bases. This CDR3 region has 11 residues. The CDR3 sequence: CASSGTGKKVF. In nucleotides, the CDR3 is TGTGCCAGCAGTGGGACAGGGAAAAAAGTCTTC.

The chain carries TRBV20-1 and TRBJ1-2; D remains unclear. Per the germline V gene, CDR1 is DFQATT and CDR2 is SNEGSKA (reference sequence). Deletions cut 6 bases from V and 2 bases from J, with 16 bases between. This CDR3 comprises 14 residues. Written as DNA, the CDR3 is TGCAGTGCCGAGACCCCCGTTAGAAACTATGGCTACACCTTC. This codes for CSAETPVRNYGYTF.

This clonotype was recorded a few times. In DNA, the CDR3 is TGTGCCAGCAGCCAAAGCAGTAGCACCGGGGAGCTGTTTTTT. This codes for CASSQSSSTGELFF. The chain links TRBV2 to TRBJ2-2; D is unresolved. The V gene's germline CDR1 is SNHLY and CDR2 FYNNEI. The V gene lost 6 bases and the J gene lost 4 bases, with 12 bases spanning the gap. The CDR3 has 14 amino acids.

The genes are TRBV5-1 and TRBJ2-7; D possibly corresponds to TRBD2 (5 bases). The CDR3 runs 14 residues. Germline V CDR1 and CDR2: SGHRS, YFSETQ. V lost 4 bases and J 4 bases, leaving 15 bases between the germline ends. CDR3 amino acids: CASSLGPEEYEQYF. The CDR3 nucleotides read TGCGCCAGCAGCCTCGGCCCGGAGGAGTACGAGCAGTACTTC. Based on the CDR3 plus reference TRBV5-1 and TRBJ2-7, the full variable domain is KAGVTQTPRYLIKTRGQQVTLSCSPISGHRSVSWYQQTPGQGLQFLFEYFSETQRNKGNFPGRFSGRQFSNSRSEMNVSTLELGDSALYLCASSLGPEEYEQYFGPGTRLTVT.

CDR3 protein: CASSFRADYRGEQYF. The CDR3 DNA reads as TGTGCCAGCAGTTTCCGGGCTGACTACCGAGGCGAGCAGTACTTC. V is TRBV12-3 or TRBV12-4 and J is TRBJ2-7; tentative D call: TRBD2 (5 bases). The germline V and J ends were trimmed by 3 bases and 6 bases, with 18 bases remaining between them. This CDR3 comprises 15 residues.

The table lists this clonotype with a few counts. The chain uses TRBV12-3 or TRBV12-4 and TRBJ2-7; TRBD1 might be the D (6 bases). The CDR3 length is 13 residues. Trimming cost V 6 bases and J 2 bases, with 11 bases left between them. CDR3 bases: TGTGCCAGCAGCCGGACAGCAACCTACGAGCAGTACTTC. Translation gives CASSRTATYEQYF.

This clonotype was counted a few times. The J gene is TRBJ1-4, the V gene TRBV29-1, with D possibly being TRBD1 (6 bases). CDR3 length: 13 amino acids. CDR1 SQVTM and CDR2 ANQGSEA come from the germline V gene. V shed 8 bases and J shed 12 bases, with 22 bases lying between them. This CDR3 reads CSMRTGRYGELFF. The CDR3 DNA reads TGCAGCATGAGAACAGGGCGATATGGGGAACTGTTTTTT.

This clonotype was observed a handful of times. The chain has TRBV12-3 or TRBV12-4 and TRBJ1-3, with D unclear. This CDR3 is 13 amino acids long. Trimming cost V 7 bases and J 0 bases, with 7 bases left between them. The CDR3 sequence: CASTRSSGNTIYF. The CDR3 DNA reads TGTGCCAGCACACGAAGCTCTGGAAACACCATATATTTT.

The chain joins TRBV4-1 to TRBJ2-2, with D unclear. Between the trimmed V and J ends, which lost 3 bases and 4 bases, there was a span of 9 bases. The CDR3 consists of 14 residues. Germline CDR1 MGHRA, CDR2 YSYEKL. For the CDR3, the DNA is TGCGCCAGCAGCCAGAGAGGTACCACCGGGGAGCTGTTTTTT. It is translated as CASSQRGTTGELFF.

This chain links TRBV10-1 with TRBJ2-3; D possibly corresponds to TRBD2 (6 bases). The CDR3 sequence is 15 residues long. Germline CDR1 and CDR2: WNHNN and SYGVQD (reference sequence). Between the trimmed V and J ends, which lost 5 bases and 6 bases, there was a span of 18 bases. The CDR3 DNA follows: TGCGCCAGCAGTCCATCGGGACGGGGGAGCGATACGCAGTATTTT. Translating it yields CASSPSGRGSDTQYF.

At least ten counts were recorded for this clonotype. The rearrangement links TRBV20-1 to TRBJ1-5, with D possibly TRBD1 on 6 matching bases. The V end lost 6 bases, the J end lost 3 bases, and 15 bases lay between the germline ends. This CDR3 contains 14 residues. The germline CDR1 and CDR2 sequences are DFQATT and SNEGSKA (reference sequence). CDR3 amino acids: CSAPLGQINQPQHF. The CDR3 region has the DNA TGCAGTGCCCCCTTAGGACAGATCAATCAGCCCCAGCATTTT.

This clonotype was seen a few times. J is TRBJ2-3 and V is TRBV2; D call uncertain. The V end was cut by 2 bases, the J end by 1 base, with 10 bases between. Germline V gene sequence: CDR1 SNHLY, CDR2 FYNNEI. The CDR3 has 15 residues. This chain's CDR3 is CASSERASRTDTQYF. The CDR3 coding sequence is TGTGCCAGCAGTGAACGAGCCTCCCGCACAGATACGCAGTATTTT.